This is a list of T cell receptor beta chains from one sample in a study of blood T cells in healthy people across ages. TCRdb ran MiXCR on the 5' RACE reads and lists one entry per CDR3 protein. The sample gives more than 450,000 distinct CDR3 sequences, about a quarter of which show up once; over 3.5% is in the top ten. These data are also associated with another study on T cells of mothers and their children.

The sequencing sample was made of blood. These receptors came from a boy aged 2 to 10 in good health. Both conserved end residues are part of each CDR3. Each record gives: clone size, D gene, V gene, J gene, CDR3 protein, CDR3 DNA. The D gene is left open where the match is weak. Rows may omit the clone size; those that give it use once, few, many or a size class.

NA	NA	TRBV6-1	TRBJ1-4	CASSARLGTNEKLFF	TGTGCCAGCAGTGCCCGACTAGGAACTAATGAAAAACTGTTTTTT
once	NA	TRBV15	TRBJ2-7	CATSREMLDGPYEQYF	TGTGCCACCAGCAGAGAGATGCTTGACGGCCCCTACGAGCAGTACTTC
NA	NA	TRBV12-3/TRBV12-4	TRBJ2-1	CASSPPVRRHYNEQFF	TGTGCCAGCAGTCCCCCCGTGCGGCGCCACTACAATGAGCAGTTCTTC
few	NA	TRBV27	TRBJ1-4	CASSRTGTYEKLFF	TGTGCCAGCAGCCGAACCGGGACATATGAAAAACTGTTTTTT
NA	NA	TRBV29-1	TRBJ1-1	CSVGLSLSEAFF	TGCAGCGTCGGACTGTCGTTGTCTGAAGCTTTCTTT
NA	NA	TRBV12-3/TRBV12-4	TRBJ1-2	CASSIRGERGGYTF	TGTGCCAGCAGTATCAGGGGCGAGCGTGGTGGCTACACCTTC
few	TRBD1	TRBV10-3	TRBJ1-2	CAISGTGEGHGYTF	TGTGCCATCAGTGGGACAGGGGAAGGTCATGGCTACACCTTC
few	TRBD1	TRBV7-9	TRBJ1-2	CASSRAQGTGYTF	TGTGCCAGCAGCCGGGCACAGGGGACTGGCTACACCTTC
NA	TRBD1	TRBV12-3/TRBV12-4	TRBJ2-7	CASTPRQGYEQYF	TGTGCCAGCACCCCCAGACAGGGCTACGAGCAGTACTTC
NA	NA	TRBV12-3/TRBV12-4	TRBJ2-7	CASSLAVRGEGYEQYF	TGTGCCAGCAGTTTAGCTGTCAGGGGAGAGGGCTACGAGCAGTACTTC
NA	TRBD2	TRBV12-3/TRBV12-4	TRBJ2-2	CASSYRLASNTGELFF	TGTGCCAGCAGTTATCGACTAGCGAGTAACACCGGGGAGCTGTTTTTT
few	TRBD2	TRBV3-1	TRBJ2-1	CASSWTSGIYNEQFF	TGTGCCAGCAGCTGGACTAGCGGGATCTACAATGAGCAGTTCTTC
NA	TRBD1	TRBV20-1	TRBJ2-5	CSASIGQAETQYF	TGCAGTGCTAGCATCGGACAGGCGGAGACCCAGTACTTC
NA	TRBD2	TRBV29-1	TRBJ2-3	CSPYTGTSGGDTQYF	TGCAGCCCCTATACCGGGACTAGCGGAGGAGATACGCAGTATTTT
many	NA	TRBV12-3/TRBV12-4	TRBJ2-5	CASSLQGLQETQYF	TGTGCCAGCAGTCTACAGGGACTGCAAGAGACCCAGTACTTC
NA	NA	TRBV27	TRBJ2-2	CASSSLAGASTGELFF	TGTGCCAGCAGTTCACTAGCAGGGGCAAGCACCGGGGAGCTGTTTTTT
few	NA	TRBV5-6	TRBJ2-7	CASSIMLGFFEQYF	TGTGCCAGCAGCATAATGCTTGGATTCTTCGAGCAGTACTTC
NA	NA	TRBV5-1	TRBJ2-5	CASSLGVGGPGTQYF	TGCGCCAGCAGCTTGGGAGTGGGGGGACCAGGGACCCAGTACTTC
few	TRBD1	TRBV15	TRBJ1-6	CATSRDRGTVFSYNSPLHF	TGTGCCACCAGCAGAGATAGAGGGACAGTTTTCTCCTATAATTCACCCCTCCACTTT
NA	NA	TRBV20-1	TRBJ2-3	CSAMWGLTDTQYF	TGCAGTGCTATGTGGGGGCTCACAGATACGCAGTATTTT
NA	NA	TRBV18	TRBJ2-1	CASSPDGTLTYNEQFF	TGTGCCAGCTCACCGGACGGGACACTTACTTACAATGAGCAGTTCTTC
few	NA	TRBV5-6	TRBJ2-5	CASSPVGKEETQYF	TGTGCCAGCAGCCCAGTGGGGAAAGAGGAGACCCAGTACTTC
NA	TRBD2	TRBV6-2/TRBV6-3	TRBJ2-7	CASLAGGPKEQYF	TGTGCCAGCTTAGCGGGAGGGCCTAAGGAGCAGTACTTC
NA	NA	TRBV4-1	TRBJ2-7	CASSQERVRYEQYF	TGCGCCAGCAGCCAAGAGAGGGTGAGGTACGAGCAGTACTTC
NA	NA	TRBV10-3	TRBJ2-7	CAIRMEASSYEQYF	TGTGCCATCAGGATGGAGGCTAGCTCCTACGAGCAGTACTTC
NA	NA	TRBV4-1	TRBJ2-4	CASSQVRGRLDIQYF	TGCGCCAGCAGCCAAGTCCGTGGCAGGTTGGACATTCAGTACTTC
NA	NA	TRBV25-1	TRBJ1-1	CASSSPRAPEAFF	TGTGCCAGCAGTTCCCCGAGGGCCCCTGAAGCTTTCTTT
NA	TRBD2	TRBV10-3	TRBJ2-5	CAAGDTGGGETQYF	TGTGCCGCCGGGGACACGGGAGGGGGAGAGACCCAGTACTTC
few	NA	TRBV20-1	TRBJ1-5	CSASKAIWQPQHF	TGCAGTGCTAGTAAGGCGATTTGGCAGCCCCAGCATTTT
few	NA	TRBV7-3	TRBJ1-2	CASGWGQGGYTF	TGTGCCAGCGGCTGGGGTCAGGGGGGCTACACCTTC
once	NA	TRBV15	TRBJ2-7	CATSRDYQGGEQYF	TGTGCCACCAGCAGAGATTACCAGGGCGGGGAGCAGTACTTC
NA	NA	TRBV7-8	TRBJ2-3	CASSPNRTRSLQYF	TGTGCCAGCAGCCCGAACAGGACGAGGTCCTTGCAGTATTTT
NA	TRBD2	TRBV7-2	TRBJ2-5	CASSPRTSGALGTQYF	TGTGCCAGCAGCCCCCGGACTAGCGGGGCCTTAGGTACCCAGTACTTC
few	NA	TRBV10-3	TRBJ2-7	CAISEGGPYEQYF	TGTGCCATCAGTGAAGGCGGGCCTTACGAGCAGTACTTC
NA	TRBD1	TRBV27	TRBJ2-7	CASSFGPGTAYEQYF	TGTGCCAGCAGTTTTGGGCCCGGGACAGCCTACGAGCAGTACTTC
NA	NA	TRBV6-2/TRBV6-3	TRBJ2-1	CASSETLSYNEQFF	TGTGCCAGCAGCGAGACGTTATCCTACAATGAGCAGTTCTTC
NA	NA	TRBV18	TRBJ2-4	CASSPTGKNIQYF	TGTGCCAGCTCACCCACCGGGAAAAACATTCAGTACTTC
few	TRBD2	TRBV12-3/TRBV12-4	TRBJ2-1	CASSLGLAGDFEQFF	TGTGCCAGCAGTTTAGGTCTAGCGGGGGATTTTGAGCAGTTCTTC
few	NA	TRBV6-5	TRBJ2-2	CASSQGWELFF	TGTGCCAGCAGTCAGGGTTGGGAGCTGTTTTTT
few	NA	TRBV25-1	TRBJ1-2	CASSGGGAYGYTF	TGTGCCAGCAGTGGGGGGGGGGCCTATGGCTACACCTTC
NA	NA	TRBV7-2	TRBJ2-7	CASSSRSYEQYF	TGTGCCAGCAGCTCCCGGTCCTACGAGCAGTACTTC
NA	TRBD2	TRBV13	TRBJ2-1	CASSRYPGTSSDEQFF	TGTGCCAGCAGCCGATATCCAGGGACTAGCTCCGATGAGCAGTTCTTC
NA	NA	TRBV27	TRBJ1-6	CASRSQGGSYNSPLHF	TGTGCCAGCAGATCCCAAGGCGGATCCTATAATTCCCCCCTCCACTTT
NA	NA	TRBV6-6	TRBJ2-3	CASSYSFSPTDTQYF	TGTGCCAGCAGTTACTCGTTTAGCCCCACAGATACGCAGTATTTT
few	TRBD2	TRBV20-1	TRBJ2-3	CSAMVGGADTQYF	TGCAGTGCTATGGTGGGGGGGGCAGATACGCAGTATTTT
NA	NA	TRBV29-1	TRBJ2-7	CSVEARDEQYF	TGCAGCGTTGAGGCACGTGACGAGCAGTACTTC
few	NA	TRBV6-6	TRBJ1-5	CASSSLSGVFEQPQHF	TGTGCCAGCAGTTCCTTGTCAGGGGTATTCGAGCAGCCCCAGCATTTT
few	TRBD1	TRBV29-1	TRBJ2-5	CSYNRGETQYF	TGCAGCTACAACAGGGGTGAGACTCAGTACTTC
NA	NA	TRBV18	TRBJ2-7	CASSPLKQGHEQYF	TGTGCCAGCTCACCACTCAAACAGGGCCACGAGCAGTACTTC
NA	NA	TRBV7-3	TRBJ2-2	CASSLSGHNTGELFF	TGTGCCAGCAGCTTAAGCGGGCACAACACCGGGGAGCTGTTTTTT